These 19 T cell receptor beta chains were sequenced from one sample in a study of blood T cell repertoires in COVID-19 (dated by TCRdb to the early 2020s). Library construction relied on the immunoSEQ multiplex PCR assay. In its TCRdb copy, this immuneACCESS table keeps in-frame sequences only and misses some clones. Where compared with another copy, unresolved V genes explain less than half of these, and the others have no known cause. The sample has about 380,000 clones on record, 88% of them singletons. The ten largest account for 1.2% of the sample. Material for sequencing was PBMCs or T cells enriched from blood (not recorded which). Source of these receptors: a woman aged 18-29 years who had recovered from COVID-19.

CDR3 region: CASSEFLGDNSPLHF. DNA for the CDR3: TGTGCCAGCAGTGAATTTCTGGGAGATAATTCACCCCTCCACTTT. This chain uses TRBV25-1 with TRBJ1-6, with D uncertain. The CDR3 has 15 amino acids. The germline V gene has CDR1 MGHDK and CDR2 SYGVNS. Between the trimmed V and J ends, which lost 1 base and 5 bases, there was a span of 9 bases.

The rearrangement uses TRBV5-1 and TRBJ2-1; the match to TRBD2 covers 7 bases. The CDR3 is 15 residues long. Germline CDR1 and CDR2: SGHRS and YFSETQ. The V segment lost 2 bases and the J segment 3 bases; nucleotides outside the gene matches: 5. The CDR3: CASSFEASGYNEQFF. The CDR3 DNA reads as TGCGCCAGCAGCTTTGAGGCTAGCGGCTACAATGAGCAGTTCTTC.

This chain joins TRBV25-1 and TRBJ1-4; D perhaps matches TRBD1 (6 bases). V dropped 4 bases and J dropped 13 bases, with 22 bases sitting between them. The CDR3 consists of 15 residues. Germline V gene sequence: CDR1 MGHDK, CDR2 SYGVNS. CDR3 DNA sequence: TGTGCCAGCAGTGTCAATTACGGGACATCCGGAAGACTGTTTTTT. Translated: CASSVNYGTSGRLFF. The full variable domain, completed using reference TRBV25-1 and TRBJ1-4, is EADIYQTPRYLVIGTGKKITLECSQTMGHDKMYWYQQDPGMELHLIHYSYGVNSTEKGDLSSESTVSRIRTEHFPLTLESARPSHTSQYLCASSVNYGTSGRLFFGSGTQLSVL.

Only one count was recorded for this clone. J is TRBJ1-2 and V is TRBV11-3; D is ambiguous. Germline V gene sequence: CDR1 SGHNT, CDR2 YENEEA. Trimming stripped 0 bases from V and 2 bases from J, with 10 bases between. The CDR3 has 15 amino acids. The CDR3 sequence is CASSLESEDNYGYTF. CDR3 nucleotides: TGTGCCAGCAGCTTAGAGTCGGAGGACAACTATGGCTACACCTTC.

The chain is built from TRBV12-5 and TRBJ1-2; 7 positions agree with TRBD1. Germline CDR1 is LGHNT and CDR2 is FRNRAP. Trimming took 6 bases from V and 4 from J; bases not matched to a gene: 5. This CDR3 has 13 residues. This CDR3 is CASGLGGIYGYTF. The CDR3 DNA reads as TGTGCTAGTGGGTTAGGGGGCATCTATGGCTACACCTTC.

The CDR3 DNA reads TGTGCCAGCAGTCCGGGACAAAGTAACCAAGAGCTGTTTTTT. Translated: CASSPGQSNQELFF. The V call is TRBV2, the J call TRBJ1-4, with D maybe TRBD1 (6 bases). From germline, CDR1 is SNHLY and CDR2 FYNNEI. This CDR3 comprises 14 residues. Trimming removed 5 bases at V and 14 bases at J, with 21 bases between.

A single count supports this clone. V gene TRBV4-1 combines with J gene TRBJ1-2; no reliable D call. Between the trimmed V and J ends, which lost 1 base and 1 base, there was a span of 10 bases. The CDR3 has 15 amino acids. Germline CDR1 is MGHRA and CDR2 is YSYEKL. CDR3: CASSQGPAVNYGYTF. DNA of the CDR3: TGCGCCAGCAGCCAAGGTCCCGCAGTTAACTATGGCTACACCTTC.

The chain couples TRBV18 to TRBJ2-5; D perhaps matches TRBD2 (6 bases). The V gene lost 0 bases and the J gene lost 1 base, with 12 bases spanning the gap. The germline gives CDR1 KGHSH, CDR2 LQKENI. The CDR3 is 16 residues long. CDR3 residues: CASSPPAGRPQETQYF. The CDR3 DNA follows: TGTGCCAGCTCACCACCGGCGGGACGCCCCCAAGAGACCCAGTACTTC.

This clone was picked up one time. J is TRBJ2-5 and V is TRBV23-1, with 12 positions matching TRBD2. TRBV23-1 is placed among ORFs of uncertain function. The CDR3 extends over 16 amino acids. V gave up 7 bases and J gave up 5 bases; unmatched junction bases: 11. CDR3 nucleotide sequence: TGCGCCAGCATCCCGGGGCTAGCGGGGGGGACGGAGACCCAGTACTTC. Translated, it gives CASIPGLAGGTETQYF.

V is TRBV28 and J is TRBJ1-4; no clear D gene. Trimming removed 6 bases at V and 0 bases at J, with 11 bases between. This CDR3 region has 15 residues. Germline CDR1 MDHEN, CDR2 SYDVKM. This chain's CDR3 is CASSLIRATNEKLFF. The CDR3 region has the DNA TGTGCCAGCAGCCTTATCCGAGCAACTAATGAAAAACTGTTTTTT.

The CDR3 nucleotides are TGTGCCAGCAGTACAGGACAGCCAGCCTACGAGCAGTACTTC. Translating it yields CASSTGQPAYEQYF. V and J are TRBV25-1 and TRBJ2-7; D is perhaps TRBD1 (6 bases). From germline, CDR1 is MGHDK and CDR2 SYGVNS. V lost 5 bases, J lost 2 bases, and 13 bases lay in between. The CDR3 sequence is 14 residues long.

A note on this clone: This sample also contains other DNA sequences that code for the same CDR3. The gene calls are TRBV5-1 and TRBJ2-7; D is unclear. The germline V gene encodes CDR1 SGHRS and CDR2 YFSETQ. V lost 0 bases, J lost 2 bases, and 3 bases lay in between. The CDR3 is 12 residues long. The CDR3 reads CASSLGAYEQYF. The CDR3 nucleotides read TGCGCCAGCAGCTTGGGCGCCTACGAGCAGTACTTC.

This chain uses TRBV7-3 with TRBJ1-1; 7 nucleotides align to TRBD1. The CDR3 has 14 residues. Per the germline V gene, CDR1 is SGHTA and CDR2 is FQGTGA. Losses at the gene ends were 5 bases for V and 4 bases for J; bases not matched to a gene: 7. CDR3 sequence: CASSPQGQGTEAFF. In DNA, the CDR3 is TGTGCCAGCAGCCCACAGGGGCAAGGCACTGAAGCTTTCTTT.

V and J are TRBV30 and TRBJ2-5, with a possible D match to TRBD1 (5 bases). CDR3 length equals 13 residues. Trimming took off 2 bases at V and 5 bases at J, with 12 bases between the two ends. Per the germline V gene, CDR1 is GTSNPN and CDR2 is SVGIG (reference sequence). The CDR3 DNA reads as TGTGCCTGGAGTCCAGCAGGGTTGGAGACCCAGTACTTC. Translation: CAWSPAGLETQYF.

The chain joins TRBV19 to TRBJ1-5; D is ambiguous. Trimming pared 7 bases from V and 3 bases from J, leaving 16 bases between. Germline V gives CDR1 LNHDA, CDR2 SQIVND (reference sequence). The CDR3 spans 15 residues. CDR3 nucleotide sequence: TGTGCCAGTACGTATGTCTTGGCCCCCAATCAGCCCCAGCATTTT. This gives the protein CASTYVLAPNQPQHF.

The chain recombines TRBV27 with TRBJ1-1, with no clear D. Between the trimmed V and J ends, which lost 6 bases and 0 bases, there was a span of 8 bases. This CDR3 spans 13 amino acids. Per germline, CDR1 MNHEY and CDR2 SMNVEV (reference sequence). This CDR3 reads CASRWGVNTEAFF. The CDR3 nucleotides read TGTGCCAGCAGGTGGGGAGTGAACACTGAAGCTTTCTTT.

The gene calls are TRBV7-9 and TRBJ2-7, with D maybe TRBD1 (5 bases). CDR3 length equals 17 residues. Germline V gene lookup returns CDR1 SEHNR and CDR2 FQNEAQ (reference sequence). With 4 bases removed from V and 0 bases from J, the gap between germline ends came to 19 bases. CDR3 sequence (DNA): TGTGCCAGCAGCTCCCTCACAGGCAGGGAAAGCTCCTACGAGCAGTACTTC. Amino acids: CASSSLTGRESSYEQYF.

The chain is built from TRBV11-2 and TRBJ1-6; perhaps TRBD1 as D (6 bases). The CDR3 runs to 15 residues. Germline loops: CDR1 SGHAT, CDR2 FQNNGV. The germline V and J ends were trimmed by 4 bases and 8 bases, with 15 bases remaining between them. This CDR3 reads CASSSSGQPHSPLHF. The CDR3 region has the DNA TGTGCCAGCAGCTCCTCCGGACAGCCTCATTCACCCCTCCACTTT.

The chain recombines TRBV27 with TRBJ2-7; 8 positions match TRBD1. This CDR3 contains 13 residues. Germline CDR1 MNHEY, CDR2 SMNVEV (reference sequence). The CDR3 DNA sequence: TGTGTCGGGGCGGTGACAGGGGCCTACGAGCAGTACTTC. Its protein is CVGAVTGAYEQYF.